This TCR beta chain was found in a study of blood T cell repertoires in COVID-19. Study-level information: Samples representing acute and convalescent COVID-19 were sourced from the United States, Italy and Spain. In each case, the material was cDNA or gDNA derived from T cells, B-cell-depleted T cells, or PBMCs.

Under the authors' procedure: Reference gene primer amplification in the assay estimated nucleated cell counts. The protocol was immunoSEQ multiplex PCR, while the TCRdb copy is restricted to in-frame clones and leaves out a portion. V and J calls plus clone size are reproduced from that table; the DNA served to infer D and trimming. The sample carries about 120,000 clones, 90% recorded once. Germline assignment: CDR1 KGHSH and CDR2 LQKENI. Unmatched junction bases numbered 6, after V lost 2 bases and J lost 2 bases. This CDR3 comprises 15 residues. V usage is TRBV18 and J usage is TRBJ2-7; 7 nucleotides line up with TRBD1. The clonotype originates from a man in his fifties or sixties with COVID-19, enrolled during active disease. The sequencing input was peripheral blood. The CDR3 nucleotides read TGTGCCAGCTCACCAGAGGGGGCTCCGACCTACGAGCAGTACTTC. Its translation: CASSPEGAPTYEQYF.